The following is a T cell receptor beta chain sequence with its context. Its antigen specificity is not known. No base quality values were provided; no much bigger clone lies one nucleotide off. The CDR3 runs 17 residues from the cysteine to the phenylalanine. Kept here is only the CDR3 DNA, which spans 51 bases and is read in frame from base 1. CDR1 and CDR2, looked up from the germline V gene (reference sequence), are SEHNR and FQNEAQ. Trimming accounts for 4 bases at V and 2 bases at J, while the number of junction bases matched to no gene is 12. The sample is drawn from a study of blood T cell repertoires in COVID-19 (dated by TCRdb to 2020 to 2021). Study-wide context: Collaborator samples came from the United States, Italy and Spain and covered acute and convalescent phases of COVID-19. Samples came from the ongoing ImmuneRACE study (first 160 participants) plus 1,254 subjects from 6 global collaborators. Nearly every sample came with metadata listing a de-identified subject ID, COVID-19 status, age in years and sex. The repertoires were released in a freely available public database meant as a resource for research on the immune response to SARS-CoV-2. HLA class I and class II types, where available, came from metadata supplied by the sample provider rather than from assay-based typing. Subjects who had been exposed to COVID-19, were actively infected with it, or had recovered from it provided the deeply sampled blood TCRbeta repertoires that made up the dataset. The prospective study material was composed of cDNA or gDNA derived from T cells, B-cell-depleted T cells, or PBMCs.

The immunoSEQ Assay, a bias-controlled multiplex PCR, was used to amplify TCRbeta CDR3 regions from genomic DNA. In the authors' own workflow: Nucleated cell counts per sample were estimated from amplification of reference gene primers within the assay. To quantify the absolute abundance of each unique TCRbeta CDR3 rearrangement, sequence reads were collapsed and filtered. For each sample, productive Simpson clonality was calculated by taking the square root of Simpson's diversity index across productive rearrangements. TCRdb holds this immuneACCESS table with in-frame rearrangements only. Some clones are missing; in checked studies, unresolved V genes explain under half, and the rest has no known cause. Clone size and V and J calls were adopted from that table, with D and trimming inferred from the DNA. Recorded for this sample are 140,000 to 150,000 clones; 80% of them occurred a single time. Roughly 13% of the sample belongs to the ten largest clones.

What the authors observed across the whole study: How much clinical and demographic metadata was included differed by source and by participant, and the metadata was provided uncurated.

Collaborating institutions collected whole blood in K2EDTA tubes following their own protocols. For TCRbeta analysis, collaborators shipped samples as frozen whole blood, isolated PBMCs, or DNA extracted from either of those sample types. The source material was peripheral blood. The chain links TRBV7-9 with TRBJ1-1; 8 bases in the middle match TRBD1. The source of this sequence is a man in his sixties with active or convalescent COVID-19. The DNA sequence follows: TGTGCCAGCAGCTCCTCAGGGGGCTCTACTCCAAACACTGAAGCTTTCTTT. Translated, this gives CASSSSGGSTPNTEAFF.